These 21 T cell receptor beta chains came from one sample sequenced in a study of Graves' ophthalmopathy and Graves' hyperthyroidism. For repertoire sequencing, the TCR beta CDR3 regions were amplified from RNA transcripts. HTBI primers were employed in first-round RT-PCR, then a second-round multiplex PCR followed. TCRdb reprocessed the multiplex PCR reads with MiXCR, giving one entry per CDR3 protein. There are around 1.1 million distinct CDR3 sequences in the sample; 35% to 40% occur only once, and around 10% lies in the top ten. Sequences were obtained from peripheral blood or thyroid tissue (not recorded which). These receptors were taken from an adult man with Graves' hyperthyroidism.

CDR3 protein: CASSFIFRRDEAFF. Here the CDR3 DNA reads TGTGCCAGCAGTTTTATATTCAGGCGGGATGAAGCTTTCTTT. The gene calls are TRBV25-1 and TRBJ1-1; D uncertain. The CDR3 covers 14 residues. Trimming pared 5 bases from V and 7 bases from J, leaving 17 bases between. Germline V lookup: CDR1 MGHDK, CDR2 SYGVNS.

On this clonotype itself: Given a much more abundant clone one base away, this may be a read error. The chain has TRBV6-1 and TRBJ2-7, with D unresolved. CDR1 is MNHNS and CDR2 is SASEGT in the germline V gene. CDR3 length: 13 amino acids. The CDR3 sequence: CAISYSISYEQYF. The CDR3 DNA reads TGTGCCATCAGTTACAGTATCTCCTACGAGCAGTACTTC.

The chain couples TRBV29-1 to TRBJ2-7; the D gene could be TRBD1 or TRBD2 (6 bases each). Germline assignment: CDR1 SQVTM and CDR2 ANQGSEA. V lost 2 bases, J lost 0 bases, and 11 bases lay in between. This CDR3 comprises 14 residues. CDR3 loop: CSVELGGLSYEQYF. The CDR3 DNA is TGCAGCGTTGAATTGGGGGGCCTCTCCTACGAGCAGTACTTC.

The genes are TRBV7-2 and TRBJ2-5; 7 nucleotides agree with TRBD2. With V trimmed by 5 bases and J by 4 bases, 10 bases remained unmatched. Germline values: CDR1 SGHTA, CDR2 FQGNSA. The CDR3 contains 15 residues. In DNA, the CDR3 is TGTGCCAGCAGCACAACCGGGACTAAGGGAGAGACCCAGTACTTC. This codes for CASSTTGTKGETQYF.

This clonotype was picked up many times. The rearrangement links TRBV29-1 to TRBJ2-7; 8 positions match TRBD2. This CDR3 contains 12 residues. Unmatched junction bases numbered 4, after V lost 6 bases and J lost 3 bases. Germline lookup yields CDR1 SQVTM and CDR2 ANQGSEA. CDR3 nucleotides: TGCAGCGTCCGGGAGGGCGGCTACGAGCAGTACTTC. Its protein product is CSVREGGYEQYF.

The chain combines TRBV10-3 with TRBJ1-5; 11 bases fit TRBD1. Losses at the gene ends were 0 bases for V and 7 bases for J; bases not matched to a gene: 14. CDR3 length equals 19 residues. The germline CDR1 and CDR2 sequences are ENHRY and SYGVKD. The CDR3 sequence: CAISESSGTGGPSGQPQHF. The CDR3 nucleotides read TGTGCCATCAGTGAGTCCTCCGGGACAGGGGGACCTTCGGGGCAGCCCCAGCATTTT.

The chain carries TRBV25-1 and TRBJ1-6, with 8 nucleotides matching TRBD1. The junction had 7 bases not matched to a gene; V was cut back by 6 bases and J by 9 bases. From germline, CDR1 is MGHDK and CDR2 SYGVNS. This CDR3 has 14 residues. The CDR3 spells CASRQTGESSPLHF. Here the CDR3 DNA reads TGTGCCAGCAGGCAGACAGGGGAAAGTTCACCCCTCCACTTT.

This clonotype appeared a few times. The CDR3 nucleotides read TGTGCCAGCAGTCCACGGGACAGACCCTACTACGAGCAGTACTTC. It translates to CASSPRDRPYYEQYF. This rearrangement joins TRBV27 to TRBJ2-7; 7 nucleotides match TRBD1. CDR1 is MNHEY, CDR2 SMNVEV, per germline (reference sequence). CDR3 length: 15 amino acids. Germline trimming cut 5 bases from V and 3 bases from J; bases unmatched to any gene: 10.

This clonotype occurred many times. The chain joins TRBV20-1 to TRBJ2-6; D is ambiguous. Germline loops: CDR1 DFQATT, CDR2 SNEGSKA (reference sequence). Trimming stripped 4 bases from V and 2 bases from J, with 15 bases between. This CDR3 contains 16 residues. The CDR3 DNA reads TGCAGTGCTATCAATCTCGTTGCCGCTGGGGCCAACGTCCTGACTTTC. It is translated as CSAINLVAAGANVLTF.

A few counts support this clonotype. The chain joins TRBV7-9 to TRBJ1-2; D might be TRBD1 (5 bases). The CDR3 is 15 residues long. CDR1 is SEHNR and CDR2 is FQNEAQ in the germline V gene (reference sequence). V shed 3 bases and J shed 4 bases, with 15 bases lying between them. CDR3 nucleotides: TGTGCCAGCAGCTTGGGGACCGCCGCTGTCTATGGCTACACCTTC. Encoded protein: CASSLGTAAVYGYTF.

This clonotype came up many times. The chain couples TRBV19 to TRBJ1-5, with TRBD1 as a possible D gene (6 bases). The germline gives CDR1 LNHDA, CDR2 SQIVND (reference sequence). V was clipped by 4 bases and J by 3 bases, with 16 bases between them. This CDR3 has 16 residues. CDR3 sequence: CASSSGGGGINQPQHF. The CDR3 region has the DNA TGTGCCAGTAGTAGTGGTGGGGGGGGCATCAATCAGCCCCAGCATTTT.

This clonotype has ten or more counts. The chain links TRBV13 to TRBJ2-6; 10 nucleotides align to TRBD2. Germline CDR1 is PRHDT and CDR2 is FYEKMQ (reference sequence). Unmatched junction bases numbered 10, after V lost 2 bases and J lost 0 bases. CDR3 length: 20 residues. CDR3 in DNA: TGTGCCAGCAGCTTAATCCCAGCGGGGGGGGAGAGCTCTGGGGCCAACGTCCTGACTTTC. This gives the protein CASSLIPAGGESSGANVLTF.

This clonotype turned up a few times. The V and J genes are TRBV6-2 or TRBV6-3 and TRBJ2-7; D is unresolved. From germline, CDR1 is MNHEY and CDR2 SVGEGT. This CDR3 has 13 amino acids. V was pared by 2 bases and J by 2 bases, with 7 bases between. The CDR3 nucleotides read TGTGCCAGCAGTTACGCCCATACCTACGAGCAGTACTTC. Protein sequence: CASSYAHTYEQYF.

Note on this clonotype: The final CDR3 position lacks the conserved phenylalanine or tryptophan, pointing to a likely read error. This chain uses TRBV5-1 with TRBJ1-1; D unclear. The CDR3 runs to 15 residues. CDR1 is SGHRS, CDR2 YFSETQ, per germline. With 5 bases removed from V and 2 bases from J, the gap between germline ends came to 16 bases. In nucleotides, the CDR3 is TGCGCCAGCAGAGTCACGGCCAACATAAACACTGAAGCTTTCTCT. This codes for CASRVTANINTEAFS.

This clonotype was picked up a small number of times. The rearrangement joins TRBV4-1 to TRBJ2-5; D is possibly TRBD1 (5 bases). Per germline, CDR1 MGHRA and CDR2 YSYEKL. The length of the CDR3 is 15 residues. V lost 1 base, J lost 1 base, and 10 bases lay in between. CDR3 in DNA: TGCGCCAGCAGCCAAGTTCAGGGTTTCCAAGAGACCCAGTACTTC. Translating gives CASSQVQGFQETQYF.

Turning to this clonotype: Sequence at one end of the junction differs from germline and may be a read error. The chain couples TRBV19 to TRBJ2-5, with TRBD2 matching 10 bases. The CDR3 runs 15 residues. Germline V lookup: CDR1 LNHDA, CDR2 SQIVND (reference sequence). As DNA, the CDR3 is TGTACCAGTAGTGTGGGACTAGCGAGAAAAGAGACCCAGTACTTC. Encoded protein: CTSSVGLARKETQYF.

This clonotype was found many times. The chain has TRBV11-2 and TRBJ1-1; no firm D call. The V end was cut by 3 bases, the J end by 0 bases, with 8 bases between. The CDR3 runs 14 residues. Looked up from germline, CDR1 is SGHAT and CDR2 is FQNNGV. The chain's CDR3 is CASSFPTMNTEAFF. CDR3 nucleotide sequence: TGTGCCAGCAGCTTCCCAACGATGAACACTGAAGCTTTCTTT.

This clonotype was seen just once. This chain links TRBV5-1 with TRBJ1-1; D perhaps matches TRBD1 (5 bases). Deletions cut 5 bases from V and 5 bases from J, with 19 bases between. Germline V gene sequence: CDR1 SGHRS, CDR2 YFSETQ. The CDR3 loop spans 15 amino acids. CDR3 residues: CASRQGDSIHTEAFF. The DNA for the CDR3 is TGCGCCAGCAGGCAAGGGGATAGCATACATACTGAAGCTTTCTTT.

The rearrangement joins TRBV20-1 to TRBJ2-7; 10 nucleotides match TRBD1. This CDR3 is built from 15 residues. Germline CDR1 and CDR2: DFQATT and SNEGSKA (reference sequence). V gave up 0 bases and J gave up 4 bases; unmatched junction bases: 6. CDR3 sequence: CSARDFGTGVYEQYF. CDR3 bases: TGCAGTGCTAGAGATTTCGGGACAGGGGTGTACGAGCAGTACTTC.

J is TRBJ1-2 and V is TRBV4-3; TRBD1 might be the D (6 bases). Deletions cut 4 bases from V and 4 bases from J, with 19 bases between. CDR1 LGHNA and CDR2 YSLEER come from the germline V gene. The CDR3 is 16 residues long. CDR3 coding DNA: TGCGCCAGCAGCCCCCGCGGAGGGGGGGGCAGCTATGGCTACACCTTC. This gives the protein CASSPRGGGGSYGYTF.

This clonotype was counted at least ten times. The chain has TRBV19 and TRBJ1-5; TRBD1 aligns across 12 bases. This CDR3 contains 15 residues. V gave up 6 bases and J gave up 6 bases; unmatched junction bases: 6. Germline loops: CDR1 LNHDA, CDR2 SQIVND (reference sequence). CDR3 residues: CASSSGTGGAQPQHF. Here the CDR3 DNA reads TGTGCCAGTAGCTCCGGGACAGGGGGCGCTCAGCCCCAGCATTTT. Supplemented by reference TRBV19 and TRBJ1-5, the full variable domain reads DGGITQSPKYLFRKEGQNVTLSCEQNLNHDAMYWYRQDPGQGLRLIYYSQIVNDFQKGDIAEGYSVSREKKESFPLTVTSAQKNPTAFYLCASSSGTGGAQPQHFGDGTRLSIL.